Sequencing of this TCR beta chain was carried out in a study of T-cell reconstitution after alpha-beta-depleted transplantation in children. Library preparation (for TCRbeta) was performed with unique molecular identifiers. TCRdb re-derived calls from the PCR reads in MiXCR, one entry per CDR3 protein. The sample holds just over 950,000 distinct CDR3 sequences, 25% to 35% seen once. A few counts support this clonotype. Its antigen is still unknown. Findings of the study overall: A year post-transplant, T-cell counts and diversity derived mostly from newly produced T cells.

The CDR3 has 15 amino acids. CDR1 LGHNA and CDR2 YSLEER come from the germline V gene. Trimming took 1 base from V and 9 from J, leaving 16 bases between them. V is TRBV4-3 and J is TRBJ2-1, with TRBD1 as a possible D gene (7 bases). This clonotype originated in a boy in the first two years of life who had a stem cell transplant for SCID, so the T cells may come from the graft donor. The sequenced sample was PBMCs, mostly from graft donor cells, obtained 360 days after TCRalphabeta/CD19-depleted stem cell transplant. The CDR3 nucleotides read TGCGCCAGCAGCCAAGGGGGCAGGGGGAGGAGTGAGCAGTTCTTC. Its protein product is CASSQGGRGRSEQFF.